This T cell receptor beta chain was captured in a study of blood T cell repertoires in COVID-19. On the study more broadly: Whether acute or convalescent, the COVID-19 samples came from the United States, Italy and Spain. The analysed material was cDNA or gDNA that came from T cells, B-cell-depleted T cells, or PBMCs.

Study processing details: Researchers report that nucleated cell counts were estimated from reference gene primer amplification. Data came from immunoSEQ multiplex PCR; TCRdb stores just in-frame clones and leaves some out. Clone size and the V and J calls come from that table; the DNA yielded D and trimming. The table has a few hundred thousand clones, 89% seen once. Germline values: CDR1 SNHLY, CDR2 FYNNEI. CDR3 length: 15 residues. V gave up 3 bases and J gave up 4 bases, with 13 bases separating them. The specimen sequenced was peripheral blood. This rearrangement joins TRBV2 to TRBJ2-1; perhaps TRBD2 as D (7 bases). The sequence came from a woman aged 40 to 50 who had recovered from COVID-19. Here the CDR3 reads CASSEVRGTYNEQFF. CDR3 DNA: TGTGCCAGCAGTGAGGTGCGGGGGACATACAATGAGCAGTTCTTC. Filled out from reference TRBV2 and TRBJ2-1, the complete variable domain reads EPEVTQTPSHQVTQMGQEVILRCVPISNHLYFYWYRQILGQKVEFLVSFYNNEISEKSEIFDDQFSVERPDGSNFTLKIRSTKLEDSAMYFCASSEVRGTYNEQFFGPGTRLTVL.